This entry features one TCR beta chain sequence. Germline CDR1 and CDR2: SNHLY and FYNNEI. The CDR3 spans 14 residues. V dropped 2 bases and J dropped 3 bases, with 11 bases sitting between them. The data originate from a study of CD8+ T cells in alopecia areata. As for treatment: oral pan-JAK inhibitor, 5-10 mg twice daily. After isolation, RNA underwent reverse transcription to generate cDNA as the sequencing template. Profiling relied on immunoSEQ multiplex PCR, and the TCRdb table lists in-frame clones only, not all of them. The sample lists around 86,000 clones; around 71% were seen once. The V gene is TRBV2, the J gene TRBJ2-7, with D maybe TRBD1 (6 bases). Source: CD8+ T cells sorted from blood, taken at roughly week 45, from a patient treated with tofacitinib. This TCR was sampled from a human donor with alopecia areata. The CDR3 here is CASSETTGNYEQYF. The CDR3 DNA follows: TGTGCCAGCAGTGAAACGACAGGAAACTACGAGCAGTACTTC.